These T cell receptor beta chains were read from a single sample in a study of T cells in Graves' hyperthyroidism and ophthalmopathy. MiXCR, run by TCRdb on the multiplex PCR reads, gives a single entry per CDR3 protein. Of around 400,000 distinct CDR3 sequences in the sample, 25% were seen once. Sequencing was carried out using blood. The receptors were gathered from a man aged 45 to 65 with Graves' hyperthyroidism. Both conserved end residues are part of each CDR3. D genes are given only for firm matches. Only some rows state a clone size, as once, few, many or a class for expanded clones.

J gene: TRBJ1-2; clone size: NA; V gene: TRBV29-1; D gene: NA; CDR3 protein: CSVEAIAPGYTF; CDR3 DNA: TGCAGCGTTGAAGCAATAGCACCCGGCTACACCTTC
J gene: TRBJ1-3; clone size: few; V gene: TRBV20-1; D gene: TRBD1; CDR3 protein: CSADNRGGSGNTIYF; CDR3 DNA: TGCAGTGCCGATAACAGGGGGGGATCTGGAAACACCATATATTTT
J gene: TRBJ1-2; clone size: few; V gene: TRBV28; D gene: NA; CDR3 protein: CASNLPQGFYGYTF; CDR3 DNA: TGTGCCAGCAATTTACCCCAGGGGTTCTATGGCTACACCTTC
J gene: TRBJ2-2; clone size: few; V gene: TRBV5-6; D gene: TRBD2; CDR3 protein: CASSLTSGSDTGELFF; CDR3 DNA: TGTGCCAGCAGCTTGACTAGCGGGAGCGACACCGGGGAGCTGTTTTTT
J gene: TRBJ2-7; clone size: many; V gene: TRBV7-2; D gene: NA; CDR3 protein: CASSQRTGTYEQYF; CDR3 DNA: TGTGCCAGCAGCCAACGGACTGGCACCTACGAGCAGTACTTC
J gene: TRBJ1-1; clone size: few; V gene: TRBV19; D gene: NA; CDR3 protein: CASSPKPHTEAFF; CDR3 DNA: TGTGCCAGTAGTCCTAAACCGCACACTGAAGCTTTCTTT
J gene: TRBJ2-7; clone size: many; V gene: TRBV7-2; D gene: NA; CDR3 protein: CASSQGLGYEQYF; CDR3 DNA: TGTGCCAGCAGCCAGGGACTCGGTTACGAGCAGTACTTC
J gene: TRBJ1-6; clone size: NA; V gene: TRBV19; D gene: TRBD1; CDR3 protein: CARPGQGESPLHF; CDR3 DNA: TGTGCCAGGCCGGGACAGGGAGAATCACCCCTCCACTTT
J gene: TRBJ1-4; clone size: NA; V gene: TRBV2; D gene: NA; CDR3 protein: CASRPPEKLFF; CDR3 DNA: TGTGCCAGCAGGCCGCCTGAAAAACTGTTTTTT
J gene: TRBJ2-3; clone size: NA; V gene: TRBV6-2/TRBV6-3; D gene: TRBD2; CDR3 protein: CASRRLAEARRNTDTQYF; CDR3 DNA: TGTGCCAGCAGGAGGCTAGCGGAAGCAAGAAGAAACACAGATACGCAGTATTTT
J gene: TRBJ1-2; clone size: NA; V gene: TRBV2; D gene: TRBD1; CDR3 protein: CASSDRTGSYGYTF; CDR3 DNA: TGTGCCAGCAGCGACCGGACAGGGAGCTATGGCTACACCTTC
J gene: TRBJ2-2; clone size: few; V gene: TRBV9; D gene: TRBD2; CDR3 protein: CASSVDGSGIVGELFF; CDR3 DNA: TGTGCCAGCAGCGTAGATGGTAGCGGGATCGTCGGGGAGCTGTTTTTT
J gene: TRBJ2-2; clone size: few; V gene: TRBV19; D gene: NA; CDR3 protein: CASRLGGAGGELFF; CDR3 DNA: TGTGCCAGTAGGCTGGGTGGGGCAGGCGGGGAGCTGTTTTTT
J gene: TRBJ2-5; clone size: few; V gene: TRBV6-1; D gene: TRBD2; CDR3 protein: CASSATSGSLAETQYF; CDR3 DNA: TGTGCCAGCAGCGCTACTAGCGGCTCCCTCGCAGAGACCCAGTACTTC
J gene: TRBJ1-4; clone size: once; V gene: TRBV2; D gene: TRBD1; CDR3 protein: CADSPDRGGNEKLFF; CDR3 DNA: TGTGCCGACAGTCCGGACAGGGGAGGGAATGAAAAACTGTTTTTT
J gene: TRBJ2-3; clone size: many; V gene: TRBV27; D gene: NA; CDR3 protein: CASRRTDTQYF; CDR3 DNA: TGTGCCAGCAGGCGCACAGATACGCAGTATTTT
J gene: TRBJ1-1; clone size: NA; V gene: TRBV5-5; D gene: NA; CDR3 protein: CASSRTTGYMNTEAFF; CDR3 DNA: TGTGCCAGCAGCAGAACGACAGGTTACATGAACACTGAAGCTTTCTTT
J gene: TRBJ1-5; clone size: NA; V gene: TRBV19; D gene: NA; CDR3 protein: CASSGQGRPQHF; CDR3 DNA: TGTGCCAGTAGTGGTCAGGGTCGCCCCCAGCATTTT
J gene: TRBJ2-1; clone size: many; V gene: TRBV3-1; D gene: NA; CDR3 protein: CASSQVQREQFF; CDR3 DNA: TGTGCCAGCAGCCAAGTTCAAAGGGAGCAGTTCTTC
J gene: TRBJ2-4; clone size: few; V gene: TRBV6-6; D gene: TRBD2; CDR3 protein: CASSYSLAGGPHLAKNIQYF; CDR3 DNA: TGTGCCAGCAGTTACTCGCTAGCGGGAGGGCCGCACCTAGCCAAAAACATTCAGTACTTC
J gene: TRBJ1-1; clone size: NA; V gene: TRBV2; D gene: NA; CDR3 protein: CASSPNVGTEAFF; CDR3 DNA: TGTGCCAGCAGCCCAAATGTAGGCACTGAAGCTTTCTTT
J gene: TRBJ2-2; clone size: NA; V gene: TRBV7-2; D gene: NA; CDR3 protein: CASRQGGDTGELFF; CDR3 DNA: TGTGCCAGCAGACAGGGTGGTGACACCGGGGAGCTGTTTTTT
J gene: TRBJ2-2; clone size: few; V gene: TRBV2; D gene: TRBD1; CDR3 protein: CASGPGDREVGGELFF; CDR3 DNA: TGTGCCAGTGGACCCGGGGACAGGGAGGTTGGCGGGGAGCTGTTTTTT
J gene: TRBJ1-6; clone size: NA; V gene: TRBV2; D gene: TRBD1; CDR3 protein: CASSQRDRGSNSPLHF; CDR3 DNA: TGTGCCAGCAGTCAGCGGGACAGGGGGTCGAATTCACCCCTCCACTTT
J gene: TRBJ2-1; clone size: many; V gene: TRBV3-1; D gene: NA; CDR3 protein: CASSQQGNEQFF; CDR3 DNA: TGTGCCAGCAGCCAACAGGGGAATGAGCAGTTCTTC
J gene: TRBJ1-1; clone size: NA; V gene: TRBV20-1; D gene: NA; CDR3 protein: CSALAQNTEAFF; CDR3 DNA: TGCAGTGCCCTTGCTCAGAACACTGAAGCTTTCTTT
J gene: TRBJ2-1; clone size: many; V gene: TRBV6-1; D gene: NA; CDR3 protein: CASSYPSFHNNEQFF; CDR3 DNA: TGTGCCAGCAGTTACCCCAGCTTCCACAACAATGAGCAGTTCTTC
J gene: TRBJ2-7; clone size: few; V gene: TRBV5-6; D gene: NA; CDR3 protein: CASRPRRSSGYEQYF; CDR3 DNA: TGTGCCAGCAGGCCCCGACGATCATCGGGGTACGAGCAGTACTTC
J gene: TRBJ2-3; clone size: many; V gene: TRBV24-1; D gene: NA; CDR3 protein: CATSDSSQLSTDTQYF; CDR3 DNA: TGTGCCACCAGTGATTCTTCCCAACTTAGCACAGATACGCAGTATTTT
J gene: TRBJ2-7; clone size: NA; V gene: TRBV4-1; D gene: NA; CDR3 protein: CASSQVPSSYEQYF; CDR3 DNA: TGCGCCAGCAGCCAAGTACCCAGCTCCTACGAGCAGTACTTC
J gene: TRBJ2-7; clone size: many; V gene: TRBV5-1; D gene: TRBD2; CDR3 protein: CASSSGTTNIYEQYF; CDR3 DNA: TGCGCCAGCAGCTCGGGGACTACTAATATCTACGAGCAGTACTTC
J gene: TRBJ2-7; clone size: NA; V gene: TRBV5-1; D gene: TRBD1; CDR3 protein: CASSPGQVSEQYF; CDR3 DNA: TGCGCCAGCAGCCCGGGACAGGTTAGCGAGCAGTACTTC
J gene: TRBJ2-1; clone size: few; V gene: TRBV7-9; D gene: TRBD2; CDR3 protein: CASSLVASGYYNEQFF; CDR3 DNA: TGTGCCAGCAGCTTAGTGGCTAGCGGGTACTACAATGAGCAGTTCTTC
J gene: TRBJ2-5; clone size: NA; V gene: TRBV10-3; D gene: NA; CDR3 protein: CAISESTSAETQYF; CDR3 DNA: TGTGCCATCAGTGAGTCAACTAGTGCCGAGACCCAGTACTTC
J gene: TRBJ1-2; clone size: NA; V gene: TRBV27; D gene: NA; CDR3 protein: CASPLTEEFYGYTF; CDR3 DNA: TGTGCCAGCCCCCTTACAGAAGAATTCTATGGCTACACCTTC
J gene: TRBJ2-1; clone size: NA; V gene: TRBV7-2; D gene: NA; CDR3 protein: CASSQDSLAGEQFF; CDR3 DNA: TGCGCCAGCAGCCAAGATTCGCTAGCTGGTGAGCAGTTCTTC
J gene: TRBJ1-2; clone size: NA; V gene: TRBV24-1; D gene: NA; CDR3 protein: CATNDGNYGYTF; CDR3 DNA: TGTGCCACCAACGACGGAAACTATGGCTACACCTTC
J gene: TRBJ2-7; clone size: many; V gene: TRBV5-1; D gene: NA; CDR3 protein: CASSLETVEQYF; CDR3 DNA: TGCGCCAGCAGCCTGGAGACAGTCGAGCAGTACTTC
J gene: TRBJ1-1; clone size: NA; V gene: TRBV12-3/TRBV12-4; D gene: NA; CDR3 protein: CASSYRQRGNTEAFF; CDR3 DNA: TGTGCCAGCAGTTACCGACAGAGAGGAAACACTGAAGCTTTCTTT
J gene: TRBJ2-2; clone size: few; V gene: TRBV12-3/TRBV12-4; D gene: NA; CDR3 protein: CASSPLGELFF; CDR3 DNA: TGTGCCAGCAGTCCCCTGGGGGAGCTGTTTTTT
J gene: TRBJ2-7; clone size: NA; V gene: TRBV20-1; D gene: TRBD2; CDR3 protein: CSAMGLAERLSYEQYF; CDR3 DNA: TGCAGTGCTATGGGACTAGCGGAACGACTATCCTACGAGCAGTACTTC
J gene: TRBJ2-3; clone size: NA; V gene: TRBV12-3/TRBV12-4; D gene: TRBD2; CDR3 protein: CASRLRLAGDAQYF; CDR3 DNA: TGTGCCAGCAGACTTAGACTAGCGGGGGATGCGCAGTATTTT
J gene: TRBJ2-7; clone size: NA; V gene: TRBV11-2; D gene: TRBD2; CDR3 protein: CASSLDSREDIEQYF; CDR3 DNA: TGTGCCAGCAGCTTAGATAGCCGGGAGGATATCGAGCAGTACTTC
J gene: TRBJ2-3; clone size: NA; V gene: TRBV20-1; D gene: NA; CDR3 protein: CSVQAGTVTDTQYF; CDR3 DNA: TGCAGTGTTCAGGCAGGGACGGTAACAGATACGCAGTATTTT
J gene: TRBJ2-1; clone size: many; V gene: TRBV20-1; D gene: TRBD2; CDR3 protein: CSARSTSDLNEQFF; CDR3 DNA: TGCAGTGCTAGGTCCACTAGCGACTTAAATGAGCAGTTCTTC
J gene: TRBJ1-3; clone size: NA; V gene: TRBV27; D gene: NA; CDR3 protein: CASTRSPGDTIYF; CDR3 DNA: TGTGCCAGCACCCGGTCCCCCGGCGACACCATATATTTT
J gene: TRBJ2-3; clone size: many; V gene: TRBV2; D gene: TRBD2; CDR3 protein: CASSARTSGTGDTQYF; CDR3 DNA: TGTGCCAGCAGTGCTAGGACTAGCGGGACCGGCGATACGCAGTATTTT
J gene: TRBJ1-5; clone size: few; V gene: TRBV19; D gene: NA; CDR3 protein: CASTDGVNQPQHF; CDR3 DNA: TGTGCCAGTACCGATGGGGTAAATCAGCCCCAGCATTTT
J gene: TRBJ1-5; clone size: NA; V gene: TRBV20-1; D gene: NA; CDR3 protein: CSAGGAGNQPQHF; CDR3 DNA: TGCAGTGCTGGCGGGGCGGGTAATCAGCCCCAGCATTTT
J gene: TRBJ2-1; clone size: NA; V gene: TRBV24-1; D gene: NA; CDR3 protein: CATSDLYGEATYNEQFF; CDR3 DNA: TGTGCCACCAGTGATTTGTACGGGGAGGCGACCTACAATGAGCAGTTCTTC
J gene: TRBJ1-5; clone size: few; V gene: TRBV28; D gene: NA; CDR3 protein: CASRSGQPQHF; CDR3 DNA: TGTGCCAGCAGATCGGGACAGCCCCAGCATTTT
J gene: TRBJ2-7; clone size: few; V gene: TRBV20-1; D gene: NA; CDR3 protein: CSARDMAGTTYEQYF; CDR3 DNA: TGCAGTGCTAGAGATATGGCAGGTACTACCTACGAGCAGTACTTC
J gene: TRBJ2-2; clone size: many; V gene: TRBV2; D gene: NA; CDR3 protein: CASSEALKGPGELFF; CDR3 DNA: TGTGCCAGCAGTGAAGCGCTTAAGGGTCCCGGGGAGCTGTTTTTT
J gene: TRBJ2-4; clone size: once; V gene: TRBV12-3/TRBV12-4; D gene: TRBD2; CDR3 protein: CASSLGPGRTAKNIQYF; CDR3 DNA: TGTGCCAGCAGTTTAGGCCCCGGGAGGACAGCCAAAAACATTCAGTACTTC
J gene: TRBJ2-2; clone size: NA; V gene: TRBV9; D gene: NA; CDR3 protein: CASSVRDEDTGELFF; CDR3 DNA: TGTGCCAGCAGCGTCCGGGACGAGGACACCGGGGAGCTGTTTTTT
J gene: TRBJ1-5; clone size: NA; V gene: TRBV2; D gene: NA; CDR3 protein: CASSEDRQPQHF; CDR3 DNA: TGTGCCAGCAGCGAGGACAGACAGCCCCAGCATTTT
J gene: TRBJ2-5; clone size: NA; V gene: TRBV19; D gene: NA; CDR3 protein: CASSTSTSGETQYF; CDR3 DNA: TGTGCCAGTAGTACGTCGACTAGTGGAGAGACCCAGTACTTC